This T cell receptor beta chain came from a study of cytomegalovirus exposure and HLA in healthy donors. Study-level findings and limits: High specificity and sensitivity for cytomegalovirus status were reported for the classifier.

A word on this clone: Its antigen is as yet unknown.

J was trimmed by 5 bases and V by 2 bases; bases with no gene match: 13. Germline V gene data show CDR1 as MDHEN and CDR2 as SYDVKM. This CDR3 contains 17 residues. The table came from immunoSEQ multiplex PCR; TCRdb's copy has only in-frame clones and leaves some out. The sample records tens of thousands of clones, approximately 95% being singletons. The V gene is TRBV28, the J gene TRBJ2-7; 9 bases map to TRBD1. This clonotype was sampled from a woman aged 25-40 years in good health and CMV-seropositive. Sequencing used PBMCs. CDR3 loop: CASSLADDRGTVDEQYF. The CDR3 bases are TGTGCCAGCAGTTTAGCCGATGACAGGGGGACGGTCGACGAGCAGTACTTC.